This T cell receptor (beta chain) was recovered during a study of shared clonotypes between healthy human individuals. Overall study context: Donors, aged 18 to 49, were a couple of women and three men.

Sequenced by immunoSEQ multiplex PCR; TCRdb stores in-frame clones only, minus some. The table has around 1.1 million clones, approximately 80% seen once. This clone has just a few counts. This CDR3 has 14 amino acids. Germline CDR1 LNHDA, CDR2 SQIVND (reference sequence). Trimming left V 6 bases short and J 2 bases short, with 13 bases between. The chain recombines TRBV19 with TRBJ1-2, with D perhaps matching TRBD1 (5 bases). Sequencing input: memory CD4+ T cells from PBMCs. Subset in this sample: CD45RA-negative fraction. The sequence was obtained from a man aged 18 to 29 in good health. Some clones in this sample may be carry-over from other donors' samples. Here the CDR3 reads CASRVGTENYGYTF. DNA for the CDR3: TGTGCCAGTAGGGTCGGGACCGAGAACTATGGCTACACCTTC.